The rows below give T cell receptor beta chains drawn from one sample of a study of blood T cell repertoires in COVID-19. Assay: immunoSEQ multiplex PCR; the TCRdb copy retains only in-frame clones and omits some. The data contain about 64,000 clones, 75% to 90% of them singletons. The sample comprised peripheral blood. Every receptor here comes from a human donor in a cohort sampled during active COVID-19. The CDR3 runs from the conserved cysteine through the conserved F or W. Each record gives: J gene, V gene, CDR3 protein.

J: TRBJ2-1; V: TRBV28; CDR3: CASSSAARTGGSDEQFF
J: TRBJ2-2; V: TRBV5-1; CDR3: CASSYSQGTGELFF
J: TRBJ2-1; V: TRBV5-8; CDR3: CARGFGGHDEQFF
J: TRBJ1-3; V: TRBV5-1; CDR3: CASSLAGSSGNTIYF
J: TRBJ1-6; V: TRBV5-6; CDR3: CASSFPGTDNSPLHF
J: TRBJ1-5; V: TRBV10-2; CDR3: CASSESGGPYQPQHF
J: TRBJ1-6; V: TRBV9; CDR3: CASSVSPGTNSPLHF
J: TRBJ2-1; V: TRBV5-4; CDR3: CASSLGRLAGLYNEQFF
J: TRBJ1-3; V: TRBV28; CDR3: CASRRPGENTIYF
J: TRBJ2-2; V: TRBV3-1/TRBV3-2; CDR3: CASSQVGPGTGQLFF
J: TRBJ1-5; V: TRBV27; CDR3: CASSFRQGDQPQHF
J: TRBJ1-5; V: TRBV2; CDR3: CASSYRGQEQPQHF
J: TRBJ2-2; V: TRBV5-1; CDR3: CASRLGTGALGELFF
J: TRBJ2-1; V: TRBV7-8; CDR3: CASSGTSLYNEQFF
J: TRBJ1-4; V: TRBV27; CDR3: CASSPGGTRVKLFF
J: TRBJ2-1; V: TRBV15; CDR3: CATSSVPSGVWNEQFF
J: TRBJ1-4; V: TRBV7-9; CDR3: CASSFEGAGEKLFF
J: TRBJ2-3; V: TRBV7-6; CDR3: CASSLGQTGTDTQYF
J: TRBJ1-3; V: TRBV6-1; CDR3: CASSAVLGGNGNTIYF
J: TRBJ2-2; V: TRBV25-1; CDR3: CASSDEGGPGDTGELFF
J: TRBJ2-7; V: TRBV9; CDR3: CASSVAGGMTYEQYF
J: TRBJ1-2; V: TRBV6-5; CDR3: CASTSTGGGYGYTF
J: TRBJ1-2; V: TRBV3-1/TRBV3-2; CDR3: CASSQGGGNRYYGYTF
J: TRBJ1-4; V: TRBV28; CDR3: CASGGRGREKLFF
J: TRBJ1-4; V: TRBV5-6; CDR3: CASSRDRVEKLFF